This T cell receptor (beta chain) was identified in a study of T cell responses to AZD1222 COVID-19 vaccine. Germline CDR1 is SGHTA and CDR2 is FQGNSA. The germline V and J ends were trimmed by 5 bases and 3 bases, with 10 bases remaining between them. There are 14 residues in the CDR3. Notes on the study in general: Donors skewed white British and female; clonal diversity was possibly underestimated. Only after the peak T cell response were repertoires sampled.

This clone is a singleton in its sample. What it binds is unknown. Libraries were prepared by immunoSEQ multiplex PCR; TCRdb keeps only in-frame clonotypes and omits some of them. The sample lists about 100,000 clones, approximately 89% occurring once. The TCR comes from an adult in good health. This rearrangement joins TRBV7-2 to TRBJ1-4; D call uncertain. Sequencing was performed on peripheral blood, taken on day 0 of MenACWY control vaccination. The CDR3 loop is CASSLARANEKLFF. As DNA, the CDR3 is TGTGCCAGCAGCCTGGCCCGGGCTAATGAAAAACTGTTTTTT.